This entry lists 21 T cell receptor beta chains sequenced from one sample in a study of blood T cell repertoires in COVID-19. Libraries were prepared by immunoSEQ multiplex PCR; TCRdb keeps only in-frame clonotypes and omits some of them. Of about 66,000 clones listed, about 90% were seen once; the top ten hold roughly 1.5%. The sequenced sample consisted of peripheral blood. Receptors were obtained from a man aged 55 to 69 with acute or convalescent COVID-19.

V and J are TRBV6-5 and TRBJ1-1; D might be TRBD1 (5 bases). V dropped 5 bases and J dropped 1 base, with 14 bases sitting between them. Germline CDR1 reads MNHEY; CDR2 reads SVGAGI. The CDR3 loop spans 15 amino acids. The CDR3 DNA reads as TGTGCCAGCAGTCGAGGCGGGGCGGGGAACACTGAAGCTTTCTTT. It is translated as CASSRGGAGNTEAFF.

This chain links TRBV29-1 with TRBJ2-7; D not resolved. Trimming pared 4 bases from V and 1 base from J, leaving 11 bases between. The CDR3 totals 13 residues. Germline CDR1 reads SQVTM; CDR2 reads ANQGSEA. CDR3 residues: CSVAVAVSYEQYF. CDR3 sequence (DNA): TGCAGCGTTGCGGTCGCGGTTTCCTACGAGCAGTACTTC.

This clone was seen a handful of times. The chain is built from TRBV7-2 and TRBJ2-7; 7 bases fit TRBD1. CDR1 SGHTA and CDR2 FQGNSA come from the germline V gene. J lost 6 bases, V lost 5 bases, and 10 bases had no gene match. The CDR3 covers 14 residues. CDR3 region: CASSRGQAVVEQYF. DNA for the CDR3: TGTGCCAGCAGCCGCGGACAGGCGGTCGTCGAGCAGTACTTC.

This sequence joins TRBV28 and TRBJ1-5; D might be TRBD1 (5 bases). The CDR3 sequence is 14 residues long. Germline V gene sequence: CDR1 MDHEN, CDR2 SYDVKM. V was clipped by 7 bases and J by 1 base, with 11 bases between them. This CDR3 is CASTRQGSNQPQHF. DNA for the CDR3: TGTGCCAGCACTAGGCAGGGAAGCAATCAGCCCCAGCATTTT.

This chain uses TRBV5-4 with TRBJ2-3; 9 nucleotides line up with TRBD1. The ends lost 4 bases at V and 4 bases at J; junction bases unmatched: 16. The CDR3 covers 18 residues. CDR1 is SGHNT, CDR2 YYREEE, per germline (reference sequence). CDR3 in DNA: TGTGCCAGCAGCCGTACGGGACAGGGCTTTTTGGGGGCAGATACGCAGTATTTT. Translating gives CASSRTGQGFLGADTQYF.

V gene TRBV11-2 combines with J gene TRBJ1-6; 8 bases are shared with TRBD1. V gave up 4 bases and J gave up 8 bases; unmatched junction bases: 7. Germline V gives CDR1 SGHAT, CDR2 FQNNGV. The length of the CDR3 is 15 residues. The CDR3 DNA follows: TGTGCCAGCAGCTCCGGACAGGGAGAGTATTCACCCCTCCACTTT. The encoded protein is CASSSGQGEYSPLHF.

CDR3 DNA: TGTGCCAGCAGTTACTCAGGGGCAGATACGCAGTATTTT. Protein: CASSYSGADTQYF. The gene calls are TRBV6-5 and TRBJ2-3; TRBD1 is a possible D gene (5 bases). Trimming took off 0 bases at V and 4 bases at J, with 5 bases between the two ends. The CDR3 is made up of 13 amino acids. CDR1 is MNHEY and CDR2 is SVGAGI in the germline V gene.

V usage is TRBV7-2 and J usage is TRBJ1-1; the D gene is possibly TRBD1 (6 bases). V lost 6 bases, J lost 1 base, and 12 bases lay in between. The CDR3 runs to 14 residues. The germline gives CDR1 SGHTA, CDR2 FQGNSA. The CDR3 nucleotides read TGTGCCAGCAGTTCGTGGGGACAGAACACTGAAGCTTTCTTT. Protein sequence: CASSSWGQNTEAFF. The whole variable domain, filled in from reference TRBV7-2 and TRBJ1-1, reads GAGVSQSPSNKVTEKGKDVELRCDPISGHTALYWYRQSLGQGLEFLIYFQGNSAPDKSGLPSDRFSAERTGGSVSTLTIQRTQQEDSAVYLCASSSWGQNTEAFFGQGTRLTVV.

On this clone: A junction end diverges from the germline sequence, so it may reflect a read error. The genes are TRBV27 and TRBJ2-5; D is unresolved. Germline lookup yields CDR1 MNHEY and CDR2 SMNVEV (reference sequence). The CDR3 covers 12 residues. The CDR3 coding sequence is TGTGCCAGCAGTTTAATTGGAGAGGCCCAGTACTTC. This gives the protein CASSLIGEAQYF.

This chain uses TRBV19 with TRBJ1-1; D may be TRBD1 (5 bases). The CDR3 totals 13 residues. V shed 3 bases and J shed 3 bases, with 8 bases lying between them. Germline assignment: CDR1 LNHDA and CDR2 SQIVND (reference sequence). CDR3 nucleotides: TGTGCCAGTAGTATTGCCAGGGACACTGAAGCTTTCTTT. Amino acids: CASSIARDTEAFF.

This chain uses TRBV5-1 with TRBJ1-4, with 7 bases aligning to TRBD1. The V gene's germline CDR1 is SGHRS and CDR2 YFSETQ. The V segment lost 2 bases and the J segment 3 bases; nucleotides outside the gene matches: 7. The CDR3 contains 16 residues. For the CDR3, the DNA is TGCGCCAGCAGCTTACCCTCAGGGGGGCCTAATGAAAAACTGTTTTTT. Protein sequence: CASSLPSGGPNEKLFF. The full variable domain, in which reference TRBV5-1 and TRBJ1-4 provide the parts outside the CDR3, is KAGVTQTPRYLIKTRGQQVTLSCSPISGHRSVSWYQQTPGQGLQFLFEYFSETQRNKGNFPGRFSGRQFSNSRSEMNVSTLELGDSALYLCASSLPSGGPNEKLFFGSGTQLSVL.

The chain employs TRBV5-6 and TRBJ2-1; D gene ambiguous. Germline V gene lookup returns CDR1 SGHDT and CDR2 YYEEEE. V lost 4 bases and J lost 5, with 19 bases in between. This CDR3 region has 16 residues. Here the CDR3 DNA reads TGTGCCAGCAGCCTCCCGACACTGGAAAAAAACAATGAGCAGTTCTTC. Its protein is CASSLPTLEKNNEQFF.

The chain uses TRBV29-1 and TRBJ2-7, with a weak D call TRBD1 (5 bases). The CDR3 has 12 residues. V lost 3 bases and J lost 2, with 8 bases in between. The V gene's germline CDR1 is SQVTM and CDR2 ANQGSEA. The CDR3 bases are TGCAGCGTTGAGACAGTCACCTACGAGCAGTACTTC. Its protein is CSVETVTYEQYF.

J is TRBJ1-2 and V is TRBV27; D gene uncertain. Trimming removed 7 bases at V and 8 bases at J, with 14 bases between. The CDR3 contains 12 residues. The germline CDR1 and CDR2 sequences are MNHEY and SMNVEV (reference sequence). In nucleotides, the CDR3 is TGTGCCAGCATGTCCCTACCGGGAGGCTACACCTTC. Encoded protein: CASMSLPGGYTF.

The DNA for the CDR3 is TGTGCCATCAGTGAGTCTGGACAGGGGGCGCAAGGTACGCAGTATTTT. Protein: CAISESGQGAQGTQYF. V is TRBV10-3 and J is TRBJ2-3, with 11 bases identical to TRBD1. In germline, CDR1 is ENHRY, CDR2 SYGVKD. This CDR3 is 16 amino acids long. V dropped 0 bases and J dropped 8; count of bases not matched to a gene: 7.

The V call is TRBV30, the J call TRBJ1-2; 9 bases are shared with TRBD1. V lost 0 bases to trimming and J lost 8 bases; unmatched junction nucleotides: 4. The CDR3 sequence is 13 residues long. In germline, CDR1 is GTSNPN, CDR2 SVGIG (reference sequence). The CDR3 region has the DNA TGTGCCTGGAGTGTGGACAGGGGACAAGGCTACACCTTC. This sequence encodes CAWSVDRGQGYTF.

The chain carries TRBV19 and TRBJ2-7; unclear D gene. This CDR3 comprises 14 residues. Looked up from germline, CDR1 is LNHDA and CDR2 is SQIVND (reference sequence). The germline V and J ends were trimmed by 0 bases and 4 bases, with 10 bases remaining between them. CDR3 DNA sequence: TGTGCCAGTAGTATAGATCAGTGGGCGTACGAGCAGTACTTC. Translating gives CASSIDQWAYEQYF.

This clone appeared a few times. The chain employs TRBV6-5 and TRBJ1-1, with TRBD1 matching 9 bases. The CDR3 length is 13 residues. Germline-derived CDR1 and CDR2 are MNHEY and SVGAGI. Germline trimming cut 5 bases from V and 5 bases from J; bases unmatched to any gene: 3. This chain's CDR3 is CASSQTGGTEAFF. The DNA of the CDR3 is TGTGCCAGCAGTCAGACAGGGGGTACTGAAGCTTTCTTT.

The chain recombines TRBV12-3 or TRBV12-4 with TRBJ1-6; the D is unclear. The CDR3 totals 13 residues. The V end was cut by 3 bases, the J end by 4 bases, with 4 bases between. The DNA for the CDR3 is TGTGCCAGCAGTTTGAGATATAATTCACCCCTCCACTTT. Its protein product is CASSLRYNSPLHF.

The genes are TRBV19 and TRBJ1-5, with a weak D call TRBD1 (6 bases). Germline-derived CDR1 and CDR2 are LNHDA and SQIVND (reference sequence). V was cut by 8 bases and J by 0 bases, with 11 bases left in between. The CDR3 runs to 14 residues. The CDR3 DNA is TGTGCCAGTTCCTACAGGGATAGCAATCAGCCCCAGCATTTT. It translates to CASSYRDSNQPQHF. The entire variable domain, with the rest obtained from reference TRBV19 and TRBJ1-5, is as follows: DGGITQSPKYLFRKEGQNVTLSCEQNLNHDAMYWYRQDPGQGLRLIYYSQIVNDFQKGDIAEGYSVSREKKESFPLTVTSAQKNPTAFYLCASSYRDSNQPQHFGDGTRLSIL.

This clone was detected only a few times. V gene TRBV3-1 (or the pseudogene TRBV3-2) combines with J gene TRBJ1-2; 7 nucleotides align to TRBD1. The germline V gene encodes CDR1 LGHDT and CDR2 YNNKEL (reference sequence). This CDR3 comprises 14 residues. The junction had 9 bases not matched to a gene; V was cut back by 4 bases and J by 7 bases. The CDR3 spells CASSLSTGNSGYTF. CDR3 nucleotide sequence: TGTGCCAGCAGCCTCTCGACAGGGAACAGTGGCTACACCTTC.